The next 26 T cell receptor beta chains were all read from a single sample in a study of blood T cells in healthy people across ages. The use of a sample-barcoded 5' primer and a J-beta primer mix characterized a second PCR of about 7 to 12 cycles. TCRdb independently ran MiXCR on the 5' RACE reads; one entry per CDR3 protein. The sample shows roughly 1,300,000 distinct CDR3 sequences, approximately 59% of them seen only once. The source material was blood. The origin of the receptors is a man aged 18-30 years in good health.

The DNA of the CDR3 is TGTGCCAGCAGCGCCATTGAGGACGGAGAGCAGTTCTTC. Residues: CASSAIEDGEQFF. The chain couples TRBV7-2 to TRBJ2-1, with D hard to call. Per the germline V gene, CDR1 is SGHTA and CDR2 is FQGNSA. V lost 5 bases to trimming and J lost 10 bases, with 15 bases between them. The CDR3 sequence is 13 residues long. The full variable domain, completed using reference TRBV7-2 and TRBJ2-1, is GAGVSQSPSNKVTEKGKDVELRCDPISGHTALYWYRQSLGQGLEFLIYFQGNSAPDKSGLPSDRFSAERTGGSVSTLTIQRTQQEDSAVYLCASSAIEDGEQFFGPGTRLTVL.

The chain employs TRBV10-3 and TRBJ2-1, with 9 positions matching TRBD1. V shed 11 bases and J 3 bases; nucleotides not matched to a gene: 8. The CDR3 is made up of 14 amino acids. Germline V gives CDR1 ENHRY, CDR2 SYGVKD. The CDR3 region has the DNA TGTGCCGTGACGGGACAGGGAGTCTACAATGAGCAGTTCTTC. It translates to CAVTGQGVYNEQFF.

This sequence joins TRBV6-1 and TRBJ2-3; D is possibly TRBD1 (5 bases). Germline lookup yields CDR1 MNHNS and CDR2 SASEGT. V dropped 11 bases and J dropped 6 bases, with 18 bases sitting between them. The CDR3 has 13 residues. CDR3 loop: CAGSRAASDTQYF. CDR3 DNA: TGTGCCGGAAGCAGGGCCGCCTCCGATACGCAGTATTTT.

J is TRBJ1-3 and V is TRBV6-5; 7 bases agree with TRBD1. The CDR3 covers 16 residues. The junction had 9 bases not matched to a gene; V was cut back by 5 bases and J by 2 bases. Germline-derived CDR1 and CDR2 are MNHEY and SVGAGI. The CDR3 reads CASSKRQGGPGNTIYF. The CDR3 coding sequence is TGTGCCAGCAGTAAACGACAGGGAGGGCCTGGAAACACCATATATTTT.

This chain connects TRBV20-1 to TRBJ2-1; TRBD2 matches 15 bases. The end of the DNA aligns better with TRBJ2-7, so the J call may be wrong. The germline gives CDR1 DFQATT, CDR2 SNEGSKA (reference sequence). This CDR3 region has 14 residues. CDR3 DNA sequence: TGCAGTGCTACCGGGACTAGCGGGGGGTACGAGCAGTACTTC. This sequence encodes CSATGTSGGYEQYF.

The table lists this clonotype with a few counts. The V gene is TRBV20-1, the J gene TRBJ2-7; D may be TRBD1 (6 bases). Germline assignment: CDR1 DFQATT and CDR2 SNEGSKA (reference sequence). V lost 6 bases and J lost 6, with 15 bases in between. The CDR3 is 12 residues long. The CDR3 protein is CSAHQQGTEQYF. CDR3 DNA sequence: TGCAGTGCCCATCAACAGGGAACCGAGCAGTACTTC.

The rearrangement uses TRBV12-3 or TRBV12-4 and TRBJ1-1; 8 nucleotides align to TRBD1. This CDR3 has 15 amino acids. The V and J ends lost 4 bases and 8 bases, in that order; junction bases with no gene match: 12. The DNA of the CDR3 is TGTGCCAGCAGTTCCGGGGACAGGAAGCAAGGGGAAGCTTTCTTT. It yields the protein CASSSGDRKQGEAFF.

The chain has TRBV27 and TRBJ2-1; 11 bases agree with TRBD2. Trimming took 11 bases from V and 13 from J; bases not matched to a gene: 7. This CDR3 region has 11 residues. Germline V gene sequence: CDR1 MNHEY, CDR2 SMNVEV (reference sequence). The CDR3 sequence is CAATSGSHQFF. CDR3 nucleotides: TGTGCCGCAACTAGCGGGAGCCATCAGTTCTTC.

The rearrangement links TRBV12-3 or TRBV12-4 to TRBJ2-1; TRBD1 is a possible D gene (6 bases). Trimming cost V 3 bases and J 10 bases, with 13 bases left between them. There are 13 residues in the CDR3. The CDR3 sequence is CASSFQQGREQFF. CDR3 DNA: TGTGCCAGCAGTTTTCAACAGGGACGGGAGCAGTTCTTC.

This rearrangement joins TRBV5-1 to TRBJ2-5; perhaps TRBD1 as D (5 bases). Trimming pared 6 bases from V and 2 bases from J, leaving 17 bases between. Germline CDR1 SGHRS, CDR2 YFSETQ. The CDR3 extends over 15 amino acids. The DNA for the CDR3 is TGCGCCAGCATTGAGGATCACCAGGGACAAGAGACCCAGTACTTC. This translates into CASIEDHQGQETQYF. The full variable domain, in which reference TRBV5-1 and TRBJ2-5 provide the parts outside the CDR3, is KAGVTQTPRYLIKTRGQQVTLSCSPISGHRSVSWYQQTPGQGLQFLFEYFSETQRNKGNFPGRFSGRQFSNSRSEMNVSTLELGDSALYLCASIEDHQGQETQYFGPGTRLLVL.

The chain recombines TRBV2 with TRBJ2-7, with D perhaps matching TRBD1 or TRBD2 (6 bases each). This CDR3 spans 12 amino acids. Trimming shortened V by 8 bases and J by 3 bases, and 11 bases separated the two germline ends. Germline CDR1 and CDR2: SNHLY and FYNNEI. CDR3 residues: CASQGGLYEQYF. CDR3 bases: TGTGCCAGCCAAGGGGGACTCTACGAGCAGTACTTC.

The gene calls are TRBV7-9 and TRBJ2-1, with D unclear. The DNA end is more similar to TRBJ2-7, so the J call may be wrong. The germline V gene has CDR1 SEHNR and CDR2 FQNEAQ (reference sequence). The CDR3 runs to 12 residues. The DNA for the CDR3 is TGTGCCAGCAGCGAATCGACGGACGAGCAGTACTTC. This gives the protein CASSESTDEQYF.

This clonotype has only a few counts. The chain combines TRBV20-1 with TRBJ1-5; a possible D gene is TRBD1 (6 bases). V was shortened by 6 bases and J by 6 bases, with 15 bases between the two germline ends. Germline V gives CDR1 DFQATT, CDR2 SNEGSKA (reference sequence). The CDR3 has 13 amino acids. The CDR3 loop reads CSAGGQGTQPQHF. CDR3 nucleotide sequence: TGCAGTGCGGGGGGCCAGGGGACTCAGCCCCAGCATTTT.

The V and J genes are TRBV7-9 and TRBJ1-1; D is uncertain. Trimming left V 4 bases short and J 1 base short, with 13 bases between. There are 15 residues in the CDR3. Germline V gene sequence: CDR1 SEHNR, CDR2 FQNEAQ (reference sequence). CDR3 in amino acids: CASSYTPGQNTEAFF. CDR3 nucleotides: TGTGCCAGCAGCTATACACCTGGGCAGAACACTGAAGCTTTCTTT.

Comments on this clonotype: Just one base apart from a much larger clone, this may be a read error. The V call is TRBV6-2 or TRBV6-3, the J call TRBJ2-6, with D tentatively TRBD1 (6 bases). Germline CDR1 is MNHEY and CDR2 is SVGEGT. The V end lost 2 bases, the J end lost 2 bases, and 7 bases lay between the germline ends. The CDR3 is 15 amino acids. CDR3 protein: CASSYKGAGANVLTF. The CDR3 DNA reads as TGTGCCAGCAGTTACAAGGGGGCTGGGGCCAACGTCCTGACTTTC.

This chain links TRBV10-3 with TRBJ2-1; perhaps TRBD2 as D (7 bases). Germline V gene data show CDR1 as ENHRY and CDR2 as SYGVKD. CDR3 length: 15 residues. V was trimmed by 0 bases and J by 6 bases, leaving 12 bases between them. CDR3 nucleotides: TGTGCCATCAGTGAGTCGGGAGGGGGGCCCAATGAGCAGTTCTTC. Translation gives CAISESGGGPNEQFF.

The gene calls are TRBV6-5 and TRBJ1-2; D uncertain. CDR3 length equals 14 residues. CDR1 is MNHEY, CDR2 SVGAGI, per germline. Trimming took off 5 bases at V and 4 bases at J, with 14 bases between the two ends. CDR3 sequence (DNA): TGTGCCAGCAGTAAAGTCACGGGAAGCTATGGCTACACCTTC. This encodes CASSKVTGSYGYTF.

This clonotype was picked up one time. This chain connects TRBV10-1 to TRBJ2-5; D might be TRBD1 (5 bases). CDR1 and CDR2 (germline): WNHNN, SYGVQD (reference sequence). The CDR3 runs 18 residues. Trimming shortened V by 3 bases and J by 1 base, and 21 bases separated the two germline ends. The CDR3 sequence: CASSDSNRQLRSQETQYF. In DNA form, the CDR3 reads TGCGCCAGCAGTGATTCTAACAGGCAACTACGAAGCCAAGAGACCCAGTACTTC.

The J gene is TRBJ1-1, the V gene TRBV15, with 10 bases lining up with TRBD1. CDR1 and CDR2 from the germline V gene are LNHNV and YYDKDF (reference sequence). V dropped 6 bases and J dropped 5; count of bases not matched to a gene: 3. CDR3 length equals 13 residues. This CDR3 reads CATRGTGVTEAFF. In nucleotides, the CDR3 is TGTGCCACCAGGGGGACAGGGGTGACTGAAGCTTTCTTT.

The chain has TRBV4-3 and TRBJ2-7; D is uncertain. The CDR3 is 14 amino acids. Deletions cut 0 bases from V and 2 bases from J, with 8 bases between. Germline-derived CDR1 and CDR2 are LGHNA and YSLEER. The chain's CDR3 is CASSQDEQAYEQYF. DNA of the CDR3: TGCGCCAGCAGCCAAGATGAGCAGGCCTACGAGCAGTACTTC.

This clonotype turned up a few times. V gene TRBV29-1 combines with J gene TRBJ2-7, with 8 bases lining up with TRBD2. The CDR3 contains 12 residues. Germline V gene sequence: CDR1 SQVTM, CDR2 ANQGSEA. Trimming removed 7 bases from V and 2 bases from J; junction bases left unmatched: 4. The CDR3 is CSASGSAYEQYF. CDR3 in DNA: TGCAGCGCAAGCGGGAGCGCCTACGAGCAGTACTTC.

This chain uses TRBV11-2 with TRBJ2-5, with 9 bases that match TRBD1. J lost 11 bases, V lost 4 bases, and 17 bases had no gene match. Germline CDR1 is SGHAT and CDR2 is FQNNGV. This CDR3 comprises 16 residues. Here the CDR3 reads CASSWLTGGRDNEQYF. The CDR3 DNA reads as TGTGCCAGCAGCTGGCTAACAGGGGGCAGGGACAATGAGCAGTACTTC. Variable domain in full (rest from reference TRBV11-2 and TRBJ2-5): EAGVAQSPRYKIIEKRQSVAFWCNPISGHATLYWYQQILGQGPKLLIQFQNNGVVDDSQLPKDRFSAERLKGVDSTLKIQPAKLEDSAVYLCASSWLTGGRDNEQYFGPGTRLLVL.

The rearrangement joins TRBV5-6 to TRBJ1-5; D gene ambiguous. Germline V lookup: CDR1 SGHDT, CDR2 YYEEEE. There are 15 residues in the CDR3. V dropped 4 bases and J dropped 5 bases, with 16 bases sitting between them. The CDR3 region is CASSLGRNLDQPQHF. In DNA form, the CDR3 reads TGTGCCAGCAGCCTTGGCAGGAACCTTGATCAGCCCCAGCATTTT.

The chain uses TRBV6-1 and TRBJ2-5; D is unresolved. CDR3 length equals 15 residues. V was trimmed by 3 bases and J by 1 base, leaving 12 bases between them. CDR1 is MNHNS, CDR2 SASEGT, per germline. The CDR3 reads CASSEDVGGQETQYF. The CDR3 coding sequence is TGTGCCAGCAGTGAGGATGTGGGCGGCCAAGAGACCCAGTACTTC.

This clonotype was detected a few times. The chain employs TRBV6-2 or TRBV6-3 and TRBJ1-2; tentative D call: TRBD1 (5 bases). The CDR3 is made up of 15 amino acids. Per the germline V gene, CDR1 is MNHEY and CDR2 is SVGEGT. V was shortened by 5 bases and J by 0 bases, with 13 bases between the two germline ends. The CDR3 bases are TGTGCCAGCAGTGCAATCGACAGCCCTAACTATGGCTACACCTTC. Amino acids: CASSAIDSPNYGYTF.

V is TRBV15 and J is TRBJ2-5, with 9 bases that match TRBD1. CDR3 length: 15 amino acids. CDR1 and CDR2 from the germline V gene are LNHNV and YYDKDF (reference sequence). Trimming at V came to 4 bases and at J to 5 bases, leaving 8 bases not matched to a gene. The CDR3 region has the DNA TGTGCCACCAGCAAACCGACAGGGGGTGGCGAGACCCAGTACTTC. Translated, it gives CATSKPTGGGETQYF.